This T cell receptor (beta chain) was obtained from a study of response to subunit inactivated influenza vaccine. Study-wide results and limits: Authors suggested each seasonal flu vaccination may recruit only limited numbers of new T cells.

Points on this clonotype: Its antigen is currently unknown.

Per germline, CDR1 SGHRS and CDR2 YFSETQ. Between the trimmed V and J ends, which lost 4 bases and 3 bases, there was a span of 10 bases. The CDR3 length is 14 residues. TCRdb re-analysed the RT-PCR reads in MiXCR, keeping a single row per CDR3 protein. Here the sample spans hundreds of thousands of distinct CDR3 sequences, 7.6% being singletons. V usage is TRBV5-1 and J usage is TRBJ1-4, with D tentatively TRBD1 (6 bases). The clonotype was recovered from a man between 50 and 69 years old who received an inactivated influenza vaccine. The specimen comprised PBMCs from blood, sampled less than 30 months after vaccination. CDR3 sequence reads: CASSLGTPNEKLFF. The CDR3 bases are TGCGCCAGCAGCCTCGGGACACCTAATGAAAAACTGTTTTTT.